This T cell receptor beta chain was identified in a study of CD8 T cells in ankylosing spondylitis. Library preparation for TCR beta used quantitative 5'-RACE with molecular barcodes. TCRdb analysed the 5' RACE reads with MiXCR anew, one entry per CDR3 protein. The sample shows around 150,000 distinct CDR3 sequences, around 16% of them seen only once. This CDR3 is built from 13 residues. Germline assignment: CDR1 LGHDT and CDR2 YNNKEL (reference sequence). V lost 0 bases and J 12 bases, leaving 12 bases between the germline ends. This TCR was recovered from a male donor with ankylosing spondylitis or in good health (not recorded which). V and J are TRBV3-1 and TRBJ2-1; D may be TRBD1 or TRBD2 (5 bases each). The source material was blood, either unsorted or a sorted T cell fraction (not recorded which). As DNA, the CDR3 is TGTGCCAGCAGCCAAGATCGGGGCGGCAGGCAGTTCTTC. It is translated as CASSQDRGGRQFF.